A selection of T cell receptor beta chains follows, all from one sample in a study of regulatory T cells in long-lasting Graves disease. TCRdb passed the multiplex PCR reads through MiXCR, listing each CDR3 protein once. The sample contains roughly 400,000 distinct CDR3 sequences, around 20% of which appear only once. This material consisted of peripheral blood mononuclear cells (PBMCs), taken when the disease was refractory, from a patient treated with antithyroid drugs. All receptors derive from a female donor with Graves disease. CDR3s include the opening cysteine and the closing phenylalanine or tryptophan. The D gene is left open where the match is weak. Size values are once, few and many counts, or a class for expanded clones, and some rows have none.

V	D	size	J	CDR3	DNA
TRBV7-4	NA	few	TRBJ1-5	CASSVEGPNQPQHF	TGTGCCAGCAGCGTAGAGGGTCCCAATCAGCCCCAGCATTTT
TRBV5-6	TRBD2	NA	TRBJ2-4	CASTELAPAAKNIQYF	TGTGCCAGCACTGAACTAGCGCCCGCCGCCAAAAACATTCAGTACTTC
TRBV5-5	NA	NA	TRBJ1-3	CASSNPIRGNTIYF	TGTGCCAGCAGCAACCCCATCCGTGGAAACACCATATATTTT
TRBV6-2/TRBV6-3	TRBD1	NA	TRBJ1-5	CASSLSGQANQPQHF	TGTGCCAGCAGTCTCTCTGGACAGGCAAATCAGCCCCAGCATTTT
TRBV2	NA	many	TRBJ2-7	CASNPGQNYEQYF	TGTGCCAGCAATCCGGGACAAAACTACGAGCAGTACTTC
TRBV27	NA	few	TRBJ1-2	CASSFPRKPSWGYTF	TGTGCCAGCAGTTTTCCTAGAAAGCCCTCTTGGGGCTACACCTTC
TRBV20-1	TRBD1	few	TRBJ2-7	CSASTNDRDWREQYF	TGCAGTGCATCGACAAACGACAGGGATTGGAGAGAGCAGTACTTC
TRBV25-1	TRBD1	many	TRBJ1-4	CASSEAGQNNEKLFF	TGTGCCAGCAGTGAGGCGGGACAGAATAATGAAAAACTGTTTTTT
TRBV12-3/TRBV12-4	NA	many	TRBJ2-6	CASSPFFPGPHSGANVLTF	TGTGCCAGCAGTCCCTTCTTTCCAGGGCCCCACTCTGGGGCCAACGTCCTGACTTTC
TRBV6-1	NA	many	TRBJ2-5	CATRPQGGGETQYF	TGTGCCACCAGACCCCAGGGTGGGGGAGAGACCCAGTACTTC
TRBV27	TRBD2	many	TRBJ2-7	CASRSLSSGSSYEQYF	TGTGCCAGCAGATCCCTATCTAGCGGGAGCTCCTACGAGCAGTACTTC
TRBV5-1	NA	few	TRBJ2-7	CASSRDFSSYEQYF	TGCGCCAGCAGCCGGGACTTCAGCTCCTACGAGCAGTACTTC
TRBV28	NA	many	TRBJ1-5	CASSHLYSNQPQHF	TGTGCCAGCAGTCACTTATATAGCAATCAGCCCCAGCATTTT
TRBV9	NA	few	TRBJ2-7	CASSSQGPGSSYEQYF	TGTGCCAGCAGCTCCCAGGGGCCGGGGAGCTCCTACGAGCAGTACTTC
TRBV28	TRBD2	medium-sized	TRBJ2-2	CASSPSGRHTGELFF	TGTGCCAGCAGTCCTAGCGGGAGGCACACCGGGGAGCTGTTTTTT
TRBV28	NA	NA	TRBJ2-7	CTSSPTPRGTHEQYF	TGTACCAGCAGTCCTACCCCCCGGGGGACCCACGAGCAGTACTTC
TRBV18	NA	NA	TRBJ1-6	CASSPDQRRDLSSPLHF	TGTGCCAGCTCACCAGACCAACGACGGGATCTTAGTTCACCCCTCCACTTT
TRBV6-5	NA	many	TRBJ2-5	CASSYGGSVETQYF	TGTGCCAGCAGTTACGGGGGGAGTGTGGAGACCCAGTACTTC
TRBV3-1	TRBD1	few	TRBJ1-2	CASSHMGQGAYYGYTF	TGTGCCAGCAGCCACATGGGACAGGGGGCGTACTATGGCTACACCTTC
TRBV7-2	TRBD1	NA	TRBJ2-7	CASSLGVYADRGSDEQYF	TGTGCCAGCAGCTTGGGAGTTTATGCGGACAGGGGTTCGGACGAGCAGTACTTC
TRBV28	TRBD2	NA	TRBJ2-1	CASSSREAYNEQFF	TGTGCCAGCAGTTCGCGGGAGGCCTACAATGAGCAGTTCTTC
TRBV12-3/TRBV12-4	NA	many	TRBJ2-7	CASSYTDEGFHKEYF	TGTGCCAGCAGTTATACCGATGAAGGGTTCCATAAAGAGTACTTC
TRBV3-1	NA	NA	TRBJ1-1	CASSQEDRNTEAFF	TGTGCCAGCAGCCAAGAGGACAGGAACACTGAAGCTTTCTTT
TRBV27	NA	NA	TRBJ2-1	CASSLPARSTEQFF	TGTGCCAGCAGTCTTCCCGCGCGGAGCACTGAGCAGTTCTTC
TRBV4-1	NA	many	TRBJ1-1	CASSRQGLTEAFF	TGCGCCAGCAGTCGACAAGGACTCACTGAAGCTTTCTTT
TRBV7-2	NA	NA	TRBJ1-4	CASSLVQGTNEKLFF	TGTGCCAGCAGCTTAGTACAGGGAACTAATGAAAAACTGTTTTTT
TRBV10-1	TRBD2	NA	TRBJ2-2	CASPLGLAGVGFWTGELFF	TGCGCCAGCCCCTTGGGACTAGCGGGAGTCGGTTTTTGGACCGGGGAGCTGTTTTTT
TRBV28	TRBD1	many	TRBJ1-6	CASSLGDRVSSPLHF	TGTGCCAGCAGTTTAGGGGACAGGGTGTCTTCACCCCTCCACTTT
TRBV20-1	NA	few	TRBJ2-7	CSVKSGTNYEQYF	TGCAGTGTAAAATCCGGGACAAATTACGAGCAGTACTTC
TRBV20-1	TRBD2	NA	TRBJ2-7	CSAPAIAGVLYEQYF	TGCAGTGCTCCCGCGATAGCGGGAGTTCTATACGAGCAGTACTTC
TRBV2	NA	NA	TRBJ2-3	CASSENTQYF	TGTGCCAGCAGTGAAAATACGCAGTATTTT
TRBV10-3	TRBD2	few	TRBJ2-2	CAISEWLAGGPVADTGELFF	TGTGCCATCAGTGAATGGCTAGCGGGAGGGCCGGTTGCCGACACCGGGGAGCTGTTTTTT
TRBV10-3	NA	many	TRBJ1-2	CAINAGREIDYTF	TGTGCCATCAATGCGGGCAGGGAAATCGACTACACCTTC
TRBV11-3	NA	NA	TRBJ2-6	CASVSACSGANVLTF	TGTGCCAGCGTCAGCGCCTGCTCTGGGGCCAACGTCCTGACTTTC
TRBV28	NA	many	TRBJ1-4	CASNRQGINEKLFF	TGTGCCAGCAACCGGCAGGGGATAAATGAAAAACTGTTTTTT
TRBV27	NA	many	TRBJ2-5	CASSLWAGDIEETQYF	TGTGCCAGCAGTTTGTGGGCAGGGGACATAGAAGAGACCCAGTACTTC
TRBV2	TRBD1	many	TRBJ1-1	CASKNSQGAGTEAFF	TGTGCCAGCAAAAACAGCCAGGGGGCGGGCACTGAAGCTTTCTTT
TRBV9	TRBD1	NA	TRBJ1-4	CASSYRGQGYEKLFF	TGTGCCAGCAGCTATAGGGGACAGGGTTATGAAAAACTGTTTTTT
TRBV20-1	TRBD2	NA	TRBJ2-5	CSASGTERWGGPQETQYF	TGCAGTGCTAGCGGAACTGAGCGATGGGGAGGGCCCCAAGAGACCCAGTACTTC
TRBV15	NA	many	TRBJ2-2	CATSRGQVGQGGTGELFF	TGTGCCACCAGCAGAGGGCAAGTCGGCCAGGGGGGCACCGGGGAGCTGTTTTTT
TRBV29-1	NA	once	TRBJ2-5	CSVGPTSTGETQYF	TGCAGCGTGGGGCCCACATCCACTGGAGAGACCCAGTACTTC
TRBV6-2/TRBV6-3	TRBD1	NA	TRBJ1-3	CASSPGQVENTIYF	TGTGCCAGCAGTCCCGGACAGGTGGAAAACACCATATATTTT
TRBV6-1	TRBD1	many	TRBJ1-1	CASSGGPTEAFF	TGTGCCAGCTCAGGGGGCCCCACTGAAGCTTTCTTT
TRBV7-9	NA	NA	TRBJ2-1	CASGAAGGEQFF	TGTGCCAGCGGTGCAGCAGGAGGTGAGCAGTTCTTC
TRBV6-2/TRBV6-3	NA	many	TRBJ1-1	CATPKGTVSGTEAFF	TGTGCCACTCCTAAGGGGACTGTCTCGGGTACTGAAGCTTTCTTT
TRBV11-2	TRBD2	many	TRBJ2-7	CASSSLTSGRSYEQYF	TGTGCCAGCAGCTCCCTAACTAGCGGGAGGTCCTACGAGCAGTACTTC
TRBV2	NA	NA	TRBJ1-1	CASIKLMNTEAFF	TGTGCCAGCATCAAGCTTATGAACACTGAAGCTTTCTTT
TRBV15	TRBD1	many	TRBJ2-7	CATSPKGALTYEQYF	TGTGCCACCAGCCCGAAGGGGGCCCTGACCTACGAGCAGTACTTC
TRBV19	NA	NA	TRBJ1-5	CASSMEMPYQPQHF	TGTGCCAGTAGTATGGAGATGCCCTATCAGCCCCAGCATTTT
TRBV11-2	NA	many	TRBJ1-2	CASSLVVGSDYGYTF	TGTGCCAGCAGCTTAGTGGTGGGTTCGGACTATGGCTACACCTTC
TRBV4-2	TRBD2	NA	TRBJ2-5	CASSQDRLADTQYF	TGTGCCAGCAGCCAAGATAGACTAGCGGATACCCAGTACTTC
TRBV24-1	NA	NA	TRBJ2-1	CATSDNLAVNEQFF	TGTGCCACCAGTGATAATTTGGCTGTGAATGAGCAGTTCTTC